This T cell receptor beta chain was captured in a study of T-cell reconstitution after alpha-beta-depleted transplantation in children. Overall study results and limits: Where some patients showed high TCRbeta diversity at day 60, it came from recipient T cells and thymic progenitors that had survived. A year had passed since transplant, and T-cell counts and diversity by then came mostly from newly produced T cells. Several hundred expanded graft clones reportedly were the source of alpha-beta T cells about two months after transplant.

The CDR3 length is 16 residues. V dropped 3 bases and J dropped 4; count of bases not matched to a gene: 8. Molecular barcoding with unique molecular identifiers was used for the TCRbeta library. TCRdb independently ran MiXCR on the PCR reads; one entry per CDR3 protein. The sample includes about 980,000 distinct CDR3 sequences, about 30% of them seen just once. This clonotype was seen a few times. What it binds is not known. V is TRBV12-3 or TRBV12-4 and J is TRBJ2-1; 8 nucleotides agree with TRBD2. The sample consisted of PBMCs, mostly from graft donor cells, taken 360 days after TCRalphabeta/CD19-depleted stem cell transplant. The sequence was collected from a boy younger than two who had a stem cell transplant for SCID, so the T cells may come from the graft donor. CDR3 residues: CASSLRAAGGYNEQFF. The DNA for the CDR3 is TGTGCCAGCAGTTTGAGGGCGGCGGGGGGATACAATGAGCAGTTCTTC.